This entry is about one T cell receptor (beta chain). The antigen is not known. The data belong to a study of cytomegalovirus exposure and HLA in healthy donors. Study-wide points: Common viral pathogens seemed to be connected with several of the most significant clusters, according to a later analysis.

PCR primers comprised 60 Vbeta and 13 Jbeta primers. The table came from immunoSEQ multiplex PCR; TCRdb's copy has only in-frame clones and leaves some out. The table lists 200,000 or so clones, about 77% of them singletons. V lost 6 bases, J lost 8 bases, and 10 bases stayed unmatched. The CDR3 is made up of 14 amino acids. Germline CDR1 MNHNS, CDR2 SASEGT. The chain has TRBV6-1 and TRBJ2-1; 7 nucleotides line up with TRBD2. This sequence was found in a woman aged 25 to 39 in good health and CMV-seropositive. Input material: PBMCs. In DNA, the CDR3 is TGTGCCAGCAGACCGGTGGGGGGGACGGATGAGCAGTTCTTC. Translating gives CASRPVGGTDEQFF.